These 13 T cell receptor beta chains share one sample of origin, sequenced in a study of regulatory T cells in long-lasting Graves disease. CDR3 regions were amplified by Arm-PCR using iRepertoire HTBI primers to build TCR beta libraries. MiXCR, run by TCRdb on the multiplex PCR reads, gives a single entry per CDR3 protein. The sample lists approximately 470,000 distinct CDR3 sequences, 15% to 20% occurring once. Described time point: newly diagnosed GD, antithyroid drugs for less than 3 months. TCR sequences were obtained from RNA taken from PBMCs. These data were also filed under a second study, of T cells in Graves' hyperthyroidism and ophthalmopathy.

The sample here was peripheral blood mononuclear cells (PBMCs), taken at new diagnosis, from a patient treated with antithyroid drugs. These receptors were taken from a man aged 40-50 years with Graves disease.

The table lists this clonotype with a few counts. Being one base from a much bigger clone, this may be a read error. The chain's CDR3 is CASERRDTQHF. The CDR3 bases are TGTGCCAGCGAACGGAGAGATACGCAGCATTTT. The chain is built from TRBV11-3 and TRBJ2-3; D call uncertain. TRBJ1-5 matches the DNA end more closely, so the J call is doubtful. Germline CDR1 and CDR2: SGHNT and YENEEA. The CDR3 has 11 amino acids.

In its sample, this clonotype was seen many times. The rearrangement links TRBV2 to TRBJ2-7, with 10 bases that match TRBD2. The ends lost 7 bases at V and 1 base at J; junction bases unmatched: 4. Germline assignment: CDR1 SNHLY and CDR2 FYNNEI. The CDR3 spans 14 residues. The chain's CDR3 is CASMGLATSYEQYF. The CDR3, as DNA: TGTGCCAGCATGGGACTAGCGACATCCTACGAGCAGTACTTC. The full variable domain, rest sourced from reference TRBV2 and TRBJ2-7, is EPEVTQTPSHQVTQMGQEVILRCVPISNHLYFYWYRQILGQKVEFLVSFYNNEISEKSEIFDDQFSVERPDGSNFTLKIRSTKLEDSAMYFCASMGLATSYEQYFGPGTRLTVT.

This clonotype was found many times. The rearrangement joins TRBV20-1 to TRBJ2-5; TRBD1 agrees at 8 bases. V shed 2 bases and J 2 bases; nucleotides not matched to a gene: 4. The germline CDR1 and CDR2 sequences are DFQATT and SNEGSKA (reference sequence). The CDR3 extends over 14 amino acids. The CDR3 coding sequence is TGCAGTGCTAGAAGGAGGACAGGGCAAGAGACCCAGTACTTC. It is translated as CSARRRTGQETQYF.

The chain links TRBV27 to TRBJ1-6; TRBD1 matches at 7 bases. The CDR3 contains 19 residues. Germline CDR1 reads MNHEY; CDR2 reads SMNVEV (reference sequence). The V and J ends lost 2 bases and 0 bases, in that order; junction bases with no gene match: 10. The CDR3 DNA sequence: TGTGCCAGCAGTTTACGGTGGGGGACAGAGAGCTCCTATAATTCACCCCTCCACTTT. It specifies CASSLRWGTESSYNSPLHF.

This clonotype was seen a handful of times. The rearrangement uses TRBV19 and TRBJ2-1; D uncertain. CDR1 is LNHDA, CDR2 SQIVND, per germline (reference sequence). This CDR3 spans 15 amino acids. Trimming took off 3 bases at V and 5 bases at J, with 14 bases between the two ends. In nucleotides, the CDR3 is TGTGCCAGTAGTATTTCCACGAACTCTCACAATGAGCAGTTCTTC. It translates to CASSISTNSHNEQFF.

This clonotype was seen at least ten times. V is TRBV20-1 and J is TRBJ2-2; the D is unclear. Trimming pared 0 bases from V and 6 bases from J, leaving 8 bases between. CDR3 length: 13 amino acids. CDR1 DFQATT and CDR2 SNEGSKA come from the germline V gene (reference sequence). CDR3 DNA: TGCAGTGCTAGAGATTTGGGGTCCGGGGAGCTGTTTTTT. This encodes CSARDLGSGELFF.

This clonotype was counted a few times. This rearrangement joins TRBV20-1 to TRBJ2-1; 8 nucleotides align to TRBD2. This CDR3 spans 14 amino acids. J lost 6 bases, V lost 0 bases, and 4 bases had no gene match. Germline V gives CDR1 DFQATT, CDR2 SNEGSKA (reference sequence). CDR3 sequence reads: CSARDPGTSNEQFF. The CDR3 nucleotides are TGCAGTGCTAGAGACCCCGGGACTAGCAATGAGCAGTTCTTC.

The chain is built from TRBV15 and TRBJ2-7; D is unclear. The CDR3 runs 15 residues. Germline loops: CDR1 LNHNV, CDR2 YYDKDF (reference sequence). V was cut by 0 bases and J by 0 bases, with 9 bases left in between. CDR3 bases: TGTGCCACCAGCAGAGACGAGTACAGCTCCTACGAGCAGTACTTC. This sequence encodes CATSRDEYSSYEQYF.

This clonotype has a handful of counts. The chain is built from TRBV28 and TRBJ2-2; 7 nucleotides agree with TRBD2. Germline assignment: CDR1 MDHEN and CDR2 SYDVKM. The CDR3 is 15 amino acids. J lost 5 bases, V lost 3 bases, and 6 bases had no gene match. The CDR3 sequence is CASSFGGGLTGELFF. The CDR3 coding sequence is TGTGCCAGCAGTTTTGGGGGGGGATTAACCGGGGAGCTGTTTTTT.

In this sample, this clonotype turned up many times. V gene TRBV12-3 or TRBV12-4 combines with J gene TRBJ1-2; D uncertain. V was pared by 7 bases and J by 8 bases, with 11 bases between. The length of the CDR3 is 11 residues. CDR3 DNA: TGTGCCAGCACCGAAGGGCGGGGCTACACCTTC. It is translated as CASTEGRGYTF.

This clonotype has only a few counts. The chain joins TRBV6-5 to TRBJ2-5, with TRBD2 matching over 8 bases. This CDR3 spans 15 amino acids. Germline trimming cut 2 bases from V and 5 bases from J; bases unmatched to any gene: 7. Germline V gene sequence: CDR1 MNHEY, CDR2 SVGAGI. This CDR3 reads CASSYNWLAGETQYF. CDR3 nucleotide sequence: TGTGCCAGCAGTTACAATTGGCTAGCGGGCGAGACCCAGTACTTC.

This clonotype was picked up many times. The V call is TRBV3-1, the J call TRBJ2-3; maybe TRBD2 (6 bases). V lost 0 bases and J lost 8, with 12 bases in between. Germline V gene data show CDR1 as LGHDT and CDR2 as YNNKEL (reference sequence). The CDR3 covers 14 residues. For the CDR3, the DNA is TGTGCCAGCAGCCAAGAAAGTGGACTAAGTACGCAGTATTTT. Its protein product is CASSQESGLSTQYF.

This clonotype was observed at least ten times. The chain is built from TRBV28 and TRBJ2-7; D is unclear. The length of the CDR3 is 14 residues. Germline CDR1 MDHEN, CDR2 SYDVKM. V was clipped by 6 bases and J by 2 bases, with 14 bases between them. CDR3 in DNA: TGTGCCAGCAGGAAGGACGGAAAACCCTACGAGCAGTACTTC. Encoded protein: CASRKDGKPYEQYF.